This TCR beta chain was profiled in a study of OX40 agonist ivuxolimab in advanced cancers. For the study at large: Intravenous ivuxolimab at 0.01 to 10 mg/kg was given to patients every 2 weeks.

Study-wide results and limits: Also present in some nonresponders was a low level of normalized T-cell clonal expansion.

Produced via immunoSEQ multiplex PCR; TCRdb's table is partial and in-frame only. This table holds tens of thousands of clones, over 85% found once. Comments on this clone: Its target is unknown.

This CDR3 contains 12 residues. V dropped 1 base and J dropped 7 bases, with 4 bases sitting between them. In germline, CDR1 is SGHTA, CDR2 FQGNSA. This TCR was recovered from an adult with an advanced solid tumor such as melanoma, head and neck, liver or kidney cancer. The sequencing used CD4+ or CD8+ T cells sorted from blood, collected in a trial of the OX40 agonist ivuxolimab. The rearrangement links TRBV7-2 to TRBJ2-2; no clear D. The CDR3 reads CASSLEVGELFF. The DNA for the CDR3 is TGTGCCAGCAGCTTAGAGGTCGGGGAGCTGTTTTTT.